This is a list of T cell receptor beta chains from one sample in a study of T-cell reconstitution after alpha-beta-depleted transplantation in children. MiXCR, run by TCRdb on the PCR reads, gives a single entry per CDR3 protein. The sample yields almost 600,000 distinct CDR3 sequences, roughly a quarter seen once. The sample here was PBMCs, taken before TCRalphabeta/CD19-depleted stem cell transplant. The receptors originated from a boy younger than two with Wiskott-Aldrich syndrome, due to receive a stem cell transplant. The CDR3 runs from the conserved cysteine through the conserved F or W. D genes are given only for firm matches. Size is omitted from some rows. Given values are once, few, many or a class for expanded clones.

J | size | V | D | CDR3 | DNA
TRBJ2-1 | NA | TRBV12-3/TRBV12-4 | NA | CASSLVGGAGEQFF | TGTGCCAGCAGTTTAGTTGGCGGGGCAGGAGAGCAGTTCTTC
TRBJ2-3 | few | TRBV12-3/TRBV12-4 | TRBD2 | CASSLGILAGYTDTQYF | TGTGCCAGCAGTTTAGGGATACTAGCGGGATACACAGATACGCAGTATTTT
TRBJ2-3 | NA | TRBV20-1 | NA | CSARSAPTDTQYF | TGCAGTGCTAGATCTGCCCCGACAGATACGCAGTATTTT
TRBJ2-7 | few | TRBV10-3 | TRBD2 | CAISESGATSGASYEQYF | TGTGCCATCAGTGAGTCCGGGGCGACTAGCGGGGCCTCCTACGAGCAGTACTTC
TRBJ1-6 | NA | TRBV28 | NA | CASRSGPHGPPLHF | TGTGCCAGCAGGTCGGGTCCTCATGGGCCACCCCTCCACTTT
TRBJ1-1 | NA | TRBV2 | NA | CASRVASVEAFF | TGTGCCAGCAGGGTCGCATCGGTTGAAGCTTTCTTT
TRBJ2-7 | NA | TRBV18 | NA | CASSPPGLALSEQYF | TGTGCCAGCTCCCCGCCGGGACTGGCTCTATCCGAGCAGTACTTC
TRBJ1-1 | few | TRBV20-1 | NA | CSARQKNTEAFF | TGCAGTGCTAGACAAAAGAACACTGAAGCTTTCTTT
TRBJ1-5 | few | TRBV27 | NA | CASSLSGSGGNQPQHF | TGTGCCAGCAGTTTGAGCGGGAGTGGGGGGAATCAGCCCCAGCATTTT
TRBJ2-2 | NA | TRBV28 | TRBD1 | CASSSLYRGTGELFF | TGTGCCAGCAGTTCATTATACAGGGGCACCGGGGAGCTGTTTTTT
TRBJ2-5 | NA | TRBV12-3/TRBV12-4 | TRBD2 | CASSLRSGGQETQYF | TGTGCCAGCAGTTTACGATCGGGAGGCCAAGAGACCCAGTACTTC
TRBJ2-1 | NA | TRBV20-1 | TRBD2 | CSAFRLAEYNEQFF | TGCAGTGCTTTCCGCCTAGCGGAGTACAATGAGCAGTTCTTC
TRBJ2-4 | few | TRBV7-9 | NA | CASSPRVFGAENIQYF | TGTGCCAGCAGCCCCCGGGTGTTTGGGGCAGAAAACATTCAGTACTTC
TRBJ1-5 | NA | TRBV6-1 | NA | CASTWTQGAQPQHF | TGTGCCAGCACCTGGACGCAAGGGGCACAGCCCCAGCATTTT
TRBJ2-3 | NA | TRBV7-8 | TRBD1 | CASSLRTGTDLRGAPDTQYF | TGTGCCAGCAGCTTAAGAACCGGGACAGACCTTCGAGGAGCTCCCGATACGCAGTATTTT
TRBJ2-2 | few | TRBV12-3/TRBV12-4 | TRBD1 | CASSPQGPGVTGELFF | TGTGCCAGCAGTCCACAGGGGCCAGGGGTTACCGGGGAGCTGTTTTTT
TRBJ2-5 | NA | TRBV28 | NA | CASSLGQELQETQYF | TGTGCCAGCAGTTTGGGTCAGGAGCTCCAAGAGACCCAGTACTTC
TRBJ2-1 | few | TRBV7-9 | NA | CASSLAQGAYNEQFF | TGTGCCAGCAGCTTAGCCCAGGGTGCCTACAATGAGCAGTTCTTC
TRBJ1-1 | NA | TRBV20-1 | NA | CSAKADSLLNTEAFF | TGCAGTGCTAAAGCCGACAGCCTACTAAACACTGAAGCTTTCTTT
TRBJ2-1 | few | TRBV10-3 | NA | CAISDSGLNYNEQFF | TGTGCCATCAGTGACTCCGGACTAAACTACAATGAGCAGTTCTTC
TRBJ2-5 | few | TRBV12-3/TRBV12-4 | NA | CASRVAPEKETQYF | TGTGCCAGCAGAGTTGCCCCCGAAAAGGAGACCCAGTACTTC
TRBJ2-3 | NA | TRBV12-3/TRBV12-4 | TRBD2 | CASSSRLAGGPYQYF | TGTGCCAGCAGTTCCCGACTAGCGGGAGGGCCTTATCAGTATTTT
TRBJ2-5 | few | TRBV2 | TRBD1 | CASSGQGGETQHF | TGTGCCAGTTCTGGACAGGGTGGAGAGACCCAGCACTTC
TRBJ1-5 | few | TRBV6-1 | TRBD1 | CASSVRDSGNQPQHF | TGTGCCAGCAGCGTCAGGGACAGCGGCAATCAGCCCCAGCATTTT
TRBJ2-1 | NA | TRBV5-1 | TRBD2 | CASSLLAGLGNEQFF | TGCGCCAGCAGCTTGCTAGCGGGACTCGGCAATGAGCAGTTCTTC
TRBJ2-1 | NA | TRBV10-3 | TRBD2 | CAISTSGNEQFF | TGTGCCATCAGTACTAGCGGCAATGAGCAGTTCTTC
TRBJ2-5 | NA | TRBV20-1 | TRBD2 | CSAVFGLAGETQYF | TGCAGTGCTGTATTCGGACTAGCGGGAGAGACCCAGTACTTC
TRBJ2-6 | NA | TRBV5-1 | NA | CASSPHGVSGANVLTF | TGCGCCAGCAGCCCCCATGGGGTCTCTGGGGCCAACGTCCTGACTTTC
TRBJ1-2 | NA | TRBV7-2 | NA | CASSIAGGSGGYTF | TGTGCCAGCAGCATTGCGGGGGGCTCTGGGGGCTACACCTTC